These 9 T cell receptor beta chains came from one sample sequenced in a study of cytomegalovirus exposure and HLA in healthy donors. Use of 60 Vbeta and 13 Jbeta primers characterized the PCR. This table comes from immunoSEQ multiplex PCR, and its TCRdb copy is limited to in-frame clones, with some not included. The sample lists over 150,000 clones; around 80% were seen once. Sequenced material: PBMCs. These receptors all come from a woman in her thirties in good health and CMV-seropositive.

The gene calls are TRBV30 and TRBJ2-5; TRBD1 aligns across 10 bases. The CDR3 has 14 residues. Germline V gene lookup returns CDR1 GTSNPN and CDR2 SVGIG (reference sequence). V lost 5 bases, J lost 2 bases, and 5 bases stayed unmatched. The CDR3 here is CAWSKGQGQETQYF. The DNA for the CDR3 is TGTGCCTGGTCGAAGGGACAGGGGCAAGAGACCCAGTACTTC.

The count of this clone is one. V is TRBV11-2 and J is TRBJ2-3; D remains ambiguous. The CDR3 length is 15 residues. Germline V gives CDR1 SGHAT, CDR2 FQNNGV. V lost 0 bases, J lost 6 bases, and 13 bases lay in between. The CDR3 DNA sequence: TGTGCCAGCAGCTTAGATCTGCAGCTCAGGGATACGCAGTATTTT. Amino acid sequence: CASSLDLQLRDTQYF.

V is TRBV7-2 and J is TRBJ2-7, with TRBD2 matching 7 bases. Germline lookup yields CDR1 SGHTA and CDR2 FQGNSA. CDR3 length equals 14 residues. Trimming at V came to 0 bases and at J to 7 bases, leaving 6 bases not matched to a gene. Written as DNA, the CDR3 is TGTGCCAGCAGCTTAGCAGGACTAGGCGGGGAGCAGTACTTC. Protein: CASSLAGLGGEQYF.

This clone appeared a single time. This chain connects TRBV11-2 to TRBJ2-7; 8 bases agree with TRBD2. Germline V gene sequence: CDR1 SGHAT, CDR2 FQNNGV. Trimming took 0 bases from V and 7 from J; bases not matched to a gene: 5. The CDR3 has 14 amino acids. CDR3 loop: CASSLDREGWEQYF. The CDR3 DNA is TGTGCCAGCAGCTTAGATCGGGAGGGTTGGGAGCAGTACTTC. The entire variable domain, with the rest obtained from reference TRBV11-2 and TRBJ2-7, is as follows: EAGVAQSPRYKIIEKRQSVAFWCNPISGHATLYWYQQILGQGPKLLIQFQNNGVVDDSQLPKDRFSAERLKGVDSTLKIQPAKLEDSAVYLCASSLDREGWEQYFGPGTRLTVT.

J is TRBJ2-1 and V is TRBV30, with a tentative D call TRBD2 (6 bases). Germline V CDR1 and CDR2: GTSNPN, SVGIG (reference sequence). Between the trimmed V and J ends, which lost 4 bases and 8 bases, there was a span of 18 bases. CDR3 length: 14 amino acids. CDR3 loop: CAWIRAGPPHEQFF. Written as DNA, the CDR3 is TGTGCCTGGATCAGGGCGGGACCTCCGCATGAGCAGTTCTTC. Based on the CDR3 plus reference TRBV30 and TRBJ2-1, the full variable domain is SQTIHQWPATLVQPVGSPLSLECTVEGTSNPNLYWYRQAAGRGLQLLFYSVGIGQISSEVPQNLSASRPQDRQFILSSKKLLLSDSGFYLCAWIRAGPPHEQFFGPGTRLTVL.

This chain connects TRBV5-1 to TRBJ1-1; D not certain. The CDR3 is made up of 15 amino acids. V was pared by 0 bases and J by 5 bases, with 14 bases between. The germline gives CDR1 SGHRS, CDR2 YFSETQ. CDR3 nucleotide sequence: TGCGCCAGCAGCTTGGAGGACGGGAAAGCTACTGAAGCTTTCTTT. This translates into CASSLEDGKATEAFF.

The CDR3 DNA follows: TGTGCCAGCAGCCCTACCGGGACAGTGGGTGATACGCAGTATTTT. Its protein is CASSPTGTVGDTQYF. The chain is built from TRBV27 and TRBJ2-3, with 7 bases fitting TRBD1. This CDR3 is 15 amino acids long. After removal of 6 bases from V and 6 bases from J, the junction contained 12 bases not matched to a gene. Germline V lookup: CDR1 MNHEY, CDR2 SMNVEV (reference sequence).

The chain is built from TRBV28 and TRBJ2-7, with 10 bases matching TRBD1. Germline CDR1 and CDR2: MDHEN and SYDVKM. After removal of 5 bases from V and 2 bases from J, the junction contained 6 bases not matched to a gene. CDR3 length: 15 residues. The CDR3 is CASSLTGQGPYEQYF. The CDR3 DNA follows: TGTGCCAGCAGTCTAACGGGACAGGGGCCCTACGAGCAGTACTTC.

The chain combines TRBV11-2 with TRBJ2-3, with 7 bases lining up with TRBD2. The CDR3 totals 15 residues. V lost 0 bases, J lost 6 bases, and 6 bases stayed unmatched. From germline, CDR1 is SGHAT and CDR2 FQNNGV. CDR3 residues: CASSLDLGGSDTQYF. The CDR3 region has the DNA TGTGCCAGCAGCTTAGATCTCGGGGGGAGCGATACGCAGTATTTT.